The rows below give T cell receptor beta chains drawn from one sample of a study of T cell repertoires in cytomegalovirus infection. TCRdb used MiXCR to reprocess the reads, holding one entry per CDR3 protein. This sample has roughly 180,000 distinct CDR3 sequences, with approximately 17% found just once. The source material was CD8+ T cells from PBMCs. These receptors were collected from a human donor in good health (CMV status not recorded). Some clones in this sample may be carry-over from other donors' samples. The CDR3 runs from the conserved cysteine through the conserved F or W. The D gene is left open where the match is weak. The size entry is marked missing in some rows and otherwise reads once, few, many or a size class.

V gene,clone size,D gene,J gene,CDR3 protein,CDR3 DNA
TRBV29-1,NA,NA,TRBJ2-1,CSVPTPPGQFF,TGCAGCGTGCCGACTCCCCCGGGGCAGTTCTTC
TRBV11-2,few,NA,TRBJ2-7,CASSLAPGLHEQYF,TGTGCCAGCAGCTTAGCTCCAGGCCTCCACGAGCAGTACTTC
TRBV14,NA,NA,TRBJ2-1,CASSQDKSGDNEQFF,TGTGCCAGCAGCCAGGACAAATCTGGGGACAATGAGCAGTTCTTC
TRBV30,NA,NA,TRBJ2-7,CAWSVTDMTEQYF,TGTGCCTGGAGCGTAACGGATATGACGGAGCAGTACTTC
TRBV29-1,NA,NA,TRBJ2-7,CSVEEGRANEQYF,TGCAGCGTTGAAGAAGGTAGGGCAAACGAGCAGTACTTC
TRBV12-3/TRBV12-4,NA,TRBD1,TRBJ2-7,CASSWGQGVSSYEQYF,TGTGCCAGCAGTTGGGGACAGGGGGTCTCCTCCTACGAGCAGTACTTC
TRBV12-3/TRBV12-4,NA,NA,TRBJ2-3,CASTFWVRALDTQYF,TGTGCCAGCACCTTTTGGGTGAGGGCTTTGGATACGCAGTATTTT
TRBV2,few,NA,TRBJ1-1,CASSVGHTEAFF,TGTGCCAGCAGCGTCGGACACACTGAAGCTTTCTTT
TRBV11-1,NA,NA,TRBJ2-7,CASSSSEKAYEQYF,TGTGCCAGCAGCTCGAGTGAGAAAGCCTACGAGCAGTACTTC
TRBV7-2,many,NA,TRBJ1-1,CASSLAIGQASRAFF,TGTGCCAGCAGCTTAGCGATTGGTCAGGCATCTCGAGCTTTCTTT
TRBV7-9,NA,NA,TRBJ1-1,CASSLVPQGPDTEAFF,TGTGCCAGCAGCTTAGTCCCCCAGGGGCCGGACACTGAAGCTTTCTTT
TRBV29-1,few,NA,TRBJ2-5,CSVGNRESRSETQYF,TGCAGCGTCGGTAACAGGGAGAGTCGCTCAGAGACCCAGTACTTC
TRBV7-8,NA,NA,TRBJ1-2,CASSLAREGIYGYTF,TGTGCCAGCAGCTTGGCGAGGGAAGGGATCTATGGCTACACCTTC
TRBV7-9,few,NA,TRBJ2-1,CASSPQDSRNGDEQFF,TGTGCCAGCAGCCCACAGGACAGCCGTAACGGCGATGAGCAGTTCTTC
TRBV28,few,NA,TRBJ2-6,CASSLGTSGANVLTF,TGTGCCAGCAGTCTGGGCACCTCTGGGGCCAACGTCCTGACTTTC
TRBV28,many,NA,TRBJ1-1,CATDKGNTEAFF,TGTGCCACGGACAAAGGGAACACTGAAGCTTTCTTT
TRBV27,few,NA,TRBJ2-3,CASSSPKPRTDTQYF,TGTGCCAGCAGTTCCCCGAAACCCCGCACAGATACGCAGTATTTT
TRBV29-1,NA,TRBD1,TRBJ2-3,CSVETGQGTDTQYF,TGCAGCGTTGAAACGGGACAGGGCACAGATACGCAGTATTTT
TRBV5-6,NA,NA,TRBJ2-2,CASSTRQAPRDTGELFF,TGTGCCAGCAGTACTAGACAGGCACCCCGGGACACCGGGGAGCTGTTTTTT
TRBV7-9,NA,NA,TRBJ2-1,CASREGGPGNEQFF,TGTGCCAGCAGAGAGGGGGGGCCTGGGAATGAGCAGTTCTTC
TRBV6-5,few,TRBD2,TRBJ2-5,CASRLLRTSGGKETQYF,TGTGCCAGCAGACTTCTGAGGACTAGCGGGGGTAAAGAGACCCAGTACTTC
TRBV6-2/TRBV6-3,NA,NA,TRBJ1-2,CASSRPFRTDYGYTF,TGTGCCAGCAGTCGCCCCTTCCGGACGGACTATGGCTACACCTTC
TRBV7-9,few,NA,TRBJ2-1,CASSPRGAVNEQFF,TGTGCCAGCAGCCCCCGGGGAGCCGTCAATGAGCAGTTCTTC
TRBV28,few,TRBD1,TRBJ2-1,CASRLQGAGTPSYNEQFF,TGTGCCAGCAGACTACAGGGGGCCGGGACGCCATCCTACAATGAGCAGTTCTTC
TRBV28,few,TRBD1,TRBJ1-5,CASSLVTGGYQPQHF,TGTGCCAGCAGTTTAGTGACAGGGGGCTATCAGCCCCAGCATTTT
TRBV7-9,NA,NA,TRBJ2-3,CASSKFRSTDTQYF,TGTGCCAGCAGCAAGTTCCGGAGCACAGATACGCAGTATTTT
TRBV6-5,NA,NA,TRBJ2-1,CASSYNGNNEQFF,TGTGCCAGCAGTTACAATGGTAACAATGAGCAGTTCTTC
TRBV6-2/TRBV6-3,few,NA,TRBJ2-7,CASSYDSAYEQYF,TGTGCCAGCAGTTACGACAGCGCCTACGAGCAGTACTTC
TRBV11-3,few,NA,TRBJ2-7,CASSFGARGEQYF,TGTGCCAGCAGCTTTGGGGCGAGAGGCGAGCAGTACTTC
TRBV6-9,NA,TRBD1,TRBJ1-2,CASTSSGTGTNYGYTF,TGTGCCAGCACCTCATCCGGGACAGGGACTAACTATGGCTACACCTTC
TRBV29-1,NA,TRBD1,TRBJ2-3,CSVTGGTDTQYF,TGCAGCGTGACAGGGGGCACAGATACGCAGTATTTT
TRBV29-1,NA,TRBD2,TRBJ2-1,CSVEGGGKYNEQFF,TGCAGCGTTGAAGGCGGGGGGAAATACAATGAGCAGTTCTTC
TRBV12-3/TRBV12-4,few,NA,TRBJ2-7,CASSLSRAYEQYF,TGTGCCAGCAGTTTAAGTAGGGCCTACGAGCAGTACTTC
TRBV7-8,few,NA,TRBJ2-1,CASSSTVNEQFF,TGTGCCAGCAGCTCGACAGTTAATGAGCAGTTCTTC
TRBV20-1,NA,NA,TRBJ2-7,CSARDAGTRYEQYF,TGCAGTGCTAGAGATGCGGGGACAAGATACGAGCAGTACTTC
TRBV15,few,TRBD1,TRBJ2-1,CATSWRQGASDEQFF,TGTGCCACCAGCTGGAGGCAGGGGGCATCGGATGAGCAGTTCTTC
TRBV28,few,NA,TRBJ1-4,CASSSLNATNEKLFF,TGTGCCAGCAGTTCCCTCAATGCAACTAATGAAAAACTGTTTTTT
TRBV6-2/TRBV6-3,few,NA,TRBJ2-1,CASGYDEQFF,TGTGCCAGCGGGTACGATGAGCAGTTCTTC
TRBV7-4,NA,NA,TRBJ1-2,CASCSRNGYTF,TGTGCCAGCTGCTCCCGGAATGGCTACACCTTC
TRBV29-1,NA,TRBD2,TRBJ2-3,CSLLPSGLRTDTQYF,TGCAGCCTTCTTCCTAGCGGCCTTCGCACAGATACGCAGTATTTT
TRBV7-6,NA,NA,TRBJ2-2,CASSLEPGELFF,TGTGCCAGCAGCTTAGAGCCCGGGGAGCTGTTTTTT
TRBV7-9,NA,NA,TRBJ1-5,CASSSGQFNQPQHF,TGTGCCAGCAGTAGTGGACAGTTCAATCAGCCCCAGCATTTT
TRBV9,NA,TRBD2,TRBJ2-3,CASSFRLAGIRDTQYF,TGTGCCAGCAGCTTTCGACTAGCGGGAATTAGAGATACGCAGTATTTT
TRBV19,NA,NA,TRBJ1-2,CASSTGHSGYTF,TGTGCCAGCTCTACAGGGCATTCTGGCTACACCTTC
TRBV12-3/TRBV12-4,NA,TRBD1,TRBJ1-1,CASSPRGQRGRTEAFF,TGTGCCAGCAGTCCCCGGGGACAGAGGGGACGAACTGAAGCTTTCTTT
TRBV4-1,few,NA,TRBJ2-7,CASSRSIDWTYEQYF,TGCGCCAGCAGCCGGTCGATAGACTGGACCTACGAGCAGTACTTC
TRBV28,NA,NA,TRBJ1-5,CASSLPRVGQPQHF,TGTGCCAGCAGTTTACCCAGGGTCGGGCAGCCCCAGCATTTT
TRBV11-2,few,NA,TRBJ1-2,CASSLDFRDGYGYTF,TGTGCCAGCAGCTTAGACTTCCGGGACGGCTATGGCTACACCTTC
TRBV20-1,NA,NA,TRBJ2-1,CSALDQDYSYNEQFF,TGCAGTGCCCTCGACCAGGACTACTCTTACAATGAGCAGTTCTTC
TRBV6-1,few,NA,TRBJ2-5,CASSPGRLLQETQYF,TGTGCCAGCAGTCCGGGACGGTTACTCCAAGAGACCCAGTACTTC